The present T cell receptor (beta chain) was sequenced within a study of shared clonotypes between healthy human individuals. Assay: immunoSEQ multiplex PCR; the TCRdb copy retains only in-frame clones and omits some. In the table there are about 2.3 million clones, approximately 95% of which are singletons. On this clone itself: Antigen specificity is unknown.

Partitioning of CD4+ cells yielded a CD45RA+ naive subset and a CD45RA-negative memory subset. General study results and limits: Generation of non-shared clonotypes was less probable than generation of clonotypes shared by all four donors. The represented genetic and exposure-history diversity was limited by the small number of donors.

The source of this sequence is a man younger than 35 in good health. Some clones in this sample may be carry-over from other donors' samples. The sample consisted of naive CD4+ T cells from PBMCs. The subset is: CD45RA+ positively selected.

CDR3 nucleotide sequence: TGTGCCAGCAGCTCCGGGACTAGCGTTAATGAGCAGTTCTTC. Its protein product is CASSSGTSVNEQFF. V is TRBV7-3 and J is TRBJ2-1; 10 nucleotides line up with TRBD2. The CDR3 is made up of 14 amino acids. With 4 bases clipped from V and 7 bases from J, the junction kept 4 bases outside the gene matches. Germline CDR1 and CDR2: SGHTA and FQGTGA.